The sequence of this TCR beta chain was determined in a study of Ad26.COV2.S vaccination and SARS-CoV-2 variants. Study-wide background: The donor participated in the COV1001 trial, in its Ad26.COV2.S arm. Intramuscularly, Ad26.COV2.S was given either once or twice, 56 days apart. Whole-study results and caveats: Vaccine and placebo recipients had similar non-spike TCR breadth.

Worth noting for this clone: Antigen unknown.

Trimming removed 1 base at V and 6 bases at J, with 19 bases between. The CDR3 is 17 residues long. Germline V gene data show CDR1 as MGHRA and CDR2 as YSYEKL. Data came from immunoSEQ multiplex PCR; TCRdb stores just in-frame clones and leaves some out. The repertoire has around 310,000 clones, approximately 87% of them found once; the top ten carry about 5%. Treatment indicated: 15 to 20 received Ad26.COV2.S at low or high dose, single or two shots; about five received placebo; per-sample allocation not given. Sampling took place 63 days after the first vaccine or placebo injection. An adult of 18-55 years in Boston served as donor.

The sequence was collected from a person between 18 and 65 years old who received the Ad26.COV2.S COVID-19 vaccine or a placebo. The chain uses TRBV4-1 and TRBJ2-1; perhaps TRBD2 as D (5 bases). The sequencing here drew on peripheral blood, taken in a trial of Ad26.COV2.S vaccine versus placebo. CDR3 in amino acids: CASSQGVVGVVSNEQFF. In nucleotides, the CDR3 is TGCGCCAGCAGCCAAGGGGTTGTGGGAGTAGTTTCCAATGAGCAGTTCTTC.